The 24 T cell receptor beta chains below come from one sample, sequenced in a study of breast tumors, draining lymph nodes, adjacent tissues. In TCRdb, the multiplex PCR reads were re-called with MiXCR into one record per CDR3 protein. This repertoire shows some 100,000 distinct CDR3 sequences, 20% to 25% found once; its top ten account for roughly 1.2%. Axillary draining lymph nodes of breast cancer patients supplied the node samples. Material for sequencing was axillary lymph node tissue. The receptors were sampled from a female donor with breast cancer. Some clones in this sample may be carry-over from other donors' samples.

In this sample, this clonotype turned up many times. The chain links TRBV20-1 to TRBJ2-7; 8 positions match TRBD2. The CDR3 sequence is 14 residues long. After removal of 6 bases from V and 2 bases from J, the junction contained 9 bases not matched to a gene. Germline-derived CDR1 and CDR2 are DFQATT and SNEGSKA (reference sequence). CDR3 in DNA: TGCAGTGCCCAAGCAACTAGCGGAGCCTACGAGCAGTACTTC. It translates to CSAQATSGAYEQYF.

At least ten counts were recorded for this clonotype. CDR3 loop: CASSGGWRGKYNEQFF. The CDR3 coding sequence is TGTGCCAGCAGTGGGGGATGGCGGGGCAAGTACAATGAGCAGTTCTTC. The V gene is TRBV2, the J gene TRBJ2-1, with a possible D match to TRBD2 (6 bases). Trimming left V 4 bases short and J 4 bases short, with 17 bases between. This CDR3 has 16 residues. The germline V gene has CDR1 SNHLY and CDR2 FYNNEI.

In its sample, this clonotype was seen many times. V and J are TRBV19 and TRBJ2-3; TRBD2 aligns across 10 bases. Looked up from germline, CDR1 is LNHDA and CDR2 is SQIVND (reference sequence). V gave up 3 bases and J gave up 4 bases; unmatched junction bases: 10. The CDR3 covers 17 residues. The CDR3 here is CASSIGLAGEVSDTQYF. Here the CDR3 DNA reads TGTGCCAGTAGTATCGGGCTAGCGGGAGAGGTGTCAGATACGCAGTATTTT.

The chain couples TRBV14 to TRBJ1-2; D may be TRBD1 (6 bases). The CDR3 is 13 amino acids. The V and J ends lost 3 bases and 6 bases respectively, with 11 bases between them. In germline, CDR1 is SGHDN, CDR2 FVKESK. CDR3 protein: CASSHVRTDGYTF. The CDR3 DNA follows: TGTGCCAGCAGCCACGTAAGGACAGATGGCTACACCTTC.

This clonotype was recorded at least ten times. V and J are TRBV15 and TRBJ2-3, with TRBD2 matching 11 bases. This CDR3 is 16 amino acids long. Germline lookup yields CDR1 LNHNV and CDR2 YYDKDF (reference sequence). Trimming removed 2 bases from V and 2 bases from J; junction bases left unmatched: 3. In nucleotides, the CDR3 is TGTGCCACCAGCAGAAGACTAGCGGGATTCACAGATACGCAGTATTTT. Protein: CATSRRLAGFTDTQYF.

This clonotype was picked up many times. This chain connects TRBV5-6 to TRBJ2-1; D uncertain. This CDR3 comprises 12 residues. V lost 2 bases to trimming and J lost 13 bases, with 13 bases between them. CDR1 is SGHDT, CDR2 YYEEEE, per germline. This chain's CDR3 is CASSFINSFQFF. DNA for the CDR3: TGTGCCAGCAGCTTTATTAACAGTTTTCAGTTCTTC.

Only a few counts were recorded for this clonotype. This may be a read error, as it is one base from a much larger clone. The chain combines TRBV6-2 or TRBV6-3 with TRBJ2-7; D is ambiguous. CDR3 length: 14 residues. Germline values: CDR1 MNHEY, CDR2 SVGEGT. V dropped 2 bases and J dropped 2 bases, with 10 bases sitting between them. The DNA for the CDR3 is TGTGCCAGCAGTTACACCTCGAGCGCCTACGAGCAGTACTTC. Encoded protein: CASSYTSSAYEQYF.

This clonotype appeared a few times. The chain employs TRBV28 and TRBJ2-3, with TRBD1 matching 7 bases. Germline lookup yields CDR1 MDHEN and CDR2 SYDVKM. Trimming removed 6 bases from V and 7 bases from J; junction bases left unmatched: 7. The CDR3 extends over 13 amino acids. The CDR3 DNA is TGTGCCAGCAGCCGGACAGGACGCTATACGCAGTATTTT. This sequence encodes CASSRTGRYTQYF.

This clonotype showed up many times. This chain connects TRBV7-2 to TRBJ1-6; D gene ambiguous. This CDR3 region has 17 residues. Germline V gives CDR1 SGHTA, CDR2 FQGNSA. Trimming stripped 0 bases from V and 0 bases from J, with 9 bases between. This CDR3 reads CASSLARPSSYNSPLHF. The CDR3 bases are TGTGCCAGCAGCTTAGCGCGTCCGAGCTCCTATAATTCACCCCTCCACTTT.

There are many counts of this clonotype. The chain recombines TRBV15 with TRBJ2-1; D not certain. V shed 1 base and J shed 9 bases, with 10 bases lying between them. The germline V gene has CDR1 LNHNV and CDR2 YYDKDF (reference sequence). CDR3 length: 13 residues. CDR3 coding DNA: TGTGCCACCAGCAGAGCTCAGCTCGGTGAGCAGTTCTTC. Translating gives CATSRAQLGEQFF.

With respect to this clonotype: The junction differs from germline at one of its ends, possibly a read error. The rearrangement links TRBV2 to TRBJ2-7; D remains unclear. The CDR3 totals 15 residues. CDR1 is SNHLY, CDR2 FYNNEI, per germline. CDR3 sequence (DNA): TGTGCCAGCAGTGATGGCACCCCGAGCTCCTACGAGCGGTACTTC. Residues: CASSDGTPSSYERYF.

This clonotype turned up a few times. A much larger clone is a single base away; this may be a read error. The chain is built from TRBV15 and TRBJ1-4, with D possibly being TRBD1 (6 bases). The CDR3 has 17 residues. Germline assignment: CDR1 LNHNV and CDR2 YYDKDF (reference sequence). CDR3 nucleotide sequence: TGTGCCACCAGCAGAGATTTGTGGGGGCAGACTAATGAAAAACCGTTTTTT. It translates to CATSRDLWGQTNEKPFF.

Comment on this clonotype: A single base separates this from a much larger clone, so it may be a read error. The genes are TRBV6-4 and TRBJ2-1; 8 nucleotides line up with TRBD2. This CDR3 comprises 15 residues. V was clipped by 3 bases and J by 3 bases; unmatched bases: 4. CDR1 and CDR2 (germline): MRHNA, SNTAGT. CDR3: CASSERAGVYNEQFF. DNA of the CDR3: TGTGCCAGCAGTGAGAGAGCGGGAGTCTACAATGAGCAGTTCTTC.

This clonotype showed up many times. The genes are TRBV7-9 and TRBJ2-7; a possible D gene is TRBD2 (6 bases). The CDR3 is 14 residues long. The germline CDR1 and CDR2 sequences are SEHNR and FQNEAQ (reference sequence). Deletions cut 6 bases from V and 2 bases from J, with 14 bases between. CDR3 coding DNA: TGTGCCAGCAGTCGGGGCGGGAACACCTACGAGCAGTACTTC. Its protein is CASSRGGNTYEQYF. The complete variable domain, with remaining parts taken from reference TRBV7-9 and TRBJ2-7, reads DTGVSQNPRHKITKRGQNVTFRCDPISEHNRLYWYRQTLGQGPEFLTYFQNEAQLEKSRLLSDRFSAERPKGSFSTLEIQRTEQGDSAMYLCASSRGGNTYEQYFGPGTRLTVT.

This clonotype was seen repeatedly, ten times or more. The gene calls are TRBV28 and TRBJ1-2, with D unclear. The germline CDR1 and CDR2 sequences are MDHEN and SYDVKM. This CDR3 is 15 amino acids long. Trimming left V 7 bases short and J 4 bases short, with 19 bases between. DNA for the CDR3: TGTGCCAGCAAATCAATCCAATCGCGAACCTATGGCTACACCTTC. It codes for CASKSIQSRTYGYTF.

J is TRBJ2-1 and V is TRBV13; no clear D gene. The ends were cut back, 5 bases at V and 7 bases at J, with 15 bases in the middle. The CDR3 totals 14 residues. Germline V gene lookup returns CDR1 PRHDT and CDR2 FYEKMQ (reference sequence). In DNA form, the CDR3 reads TGTGCCAGCAGCCCCGTAGGCAGATTTAATGAGCAGTTCTTC. This gives the protein CASSPVGRFNEQFF.

A word on this clonotype: Being one base from a much bigger clone, this may be a read error. DNA of the CDR3: TGTGCCAGCAGCGGTCTACGGGGGGGTTCCTACGAGCAGTGCTTC. Translation gives CASSGLRGGSYEQCF. V usage is TRBV11-2 and J usage is TRBJ2-7; 8 nucleotides agree with TRBD2. The CDR3 length is 15 residues. CDR1 is SGHAT, CDR2 FQNNGV, per germline.

This clonotype was observed at least ten times. The chain is built from TRBV12-3 or TRBV12-4 and TRBJ2-7, with 11 bases aligning to TRBD1. The junction had 1 base not matched to a gene; V was cut back by 3 bases and J by 0 bases. The CDR3 consists of 15 residues. Here the CDR3 DNA reads TGTGCCAGCAGTTTTGGGACAGGGGGCTCCTACGAGCAGTACTTC. This sequence encodes CASSFGTGGSYEQYF.

The table lists this clonotype with a few counts. This chain uses TRBV11-2 with TRBJ2-4; no reliable D call. The germline V gene has CDR1 SGHAT and CDR2 FQNNGV. Trimming removed 2 bases from V and 9 bases from J, with 17 bases in between. The CDR3 consists of 15 residues. The CDR3 region has the DNA TGTGCCAGCAGCTTAAGGTCAGGCTGGATAGGCATTCAGTACTTC. Translation: CASSLRSGWIGIQYF. The full variable domain, in which reference TRBV11-2 and TRBJ2-4 provide the parts outside the CDR3, is EAGVAQSPRYKIIEKRQSVAFWCNPISGHATLYWYQQILGQGPKLLIQFQNNGVVDDSQLPKDRFSAERLKGVDSTLKIQPAKLEDSAVYLCASSLRSGWIGIQYFGAGTRLSVL.

This chain connects TRBV19 to TRBJ2-6, with a possible D match to TRBD2 (5 bases). Germline CDR1 reads LNHDA; CDR2 reads SQIVND (reference sequence). V lost 3 bases and J 0 bases, leaving 12 bases between the germline ends. The CDR3 consists of 17 residues. The CDR3 DNA follows: TGTGCCAGTAGTATTGACGGTACTAGCTCTGGGGCCAACGTCCTGACTTTC. Encoded protein: CASSIDGTSSGANVLTF.

This clonotype was detected ten times or more. At one end, the junction sequence differs from germline, possibly due to a read error. The chain has TRBV20-1 and TRBJ2-7, with 9 bases matching TRBD1. This CDR3 is built from 14 residues. CDR1 DFQATT and CDR2 SNEGSKA come from the germline V gene (reference sequence). The CDR3, as DNA: TGCAGTGCTCGAGACAGGGGGAGCTCCTACGAGCAGTACTTC. Amino acids: CSARDRGSSYEQYF.

Remarks on this clonotype: This clone may be a read error of a much larger clone one base away. The chain combines TRBV7-3 with TRBJ2-2; 8 bases match TRBD2. CDR3 size: 15 residues. CDR1 and CDR2 (germline): SGHTA, FQGTGA. CDR3 loop: CASSSTGGAAGGLFF. The CDR3 bases are TGTGCCAGCAGCTCGACCGGGGGGGCGGCCGGGGGGCTGTTTTTT.

The chain carries TRBV3-1 and TRBJ2-1; perhaps D is TRBD1 or TRBD2 (5 bases each). The V and J ends lost 3 bases and 9 bases respectively, with 15 bases between them. The CDR3 covers 14 residues. The V gene's germline CDR1 is LGHDT and CDR2 YNNKEL (reference sequence). The CDR3 DNA follows: TGTGCCAGCAGCCAGTACCGGGGCAGGGTTGAGCAGTTCTTC. It yields the protein CASSQYRGRVEQFF.

J is TRBJ2-7 and V is TRBV18; 8 nucleotides match TRBD1. The CDR3 runs to 14 residues. Unmatched junction bases numbered 4, after V lost 3 bases and J lost 3 bases. Germline V gene sequence: CDR1 KGHSH, CDR2 LQKENI. The CDR3 DNA sequence: TGTGCCAGCTCACCGAGCACAGGGGGCTACGAGCAGTACTTC. As protein: CASSPSTGGYEQYF.